This T cell receptor beta chain was sequenced during a study of tumor and adjacent non-tumor tissue in lung cancer. Study as a whole: Histology: about 13 adenocarcinoma, a couple of squamous cell carcinoma, 1 small cell lung cancer. The study, taken as a whole, reports: Compared with tumor, normal lung showed significantly lower TCR diversity.

Three rounds of nested PCR, following a modified ARM-PCR protocol, produced the TCRbeta library. TCRdb ran MiXCR on the multiplex PCR reads and lists one entry per CDR3 protein. Of some 77,000 distinct CDR3 sequences listed, roughly 70% were seen once; the top ten hold approximately 12%. No cell sorting was done before RNA was extracted from the tissue. Germline V lookup: CDR1 DFQATT, CDR2 SNEGSKA (reference sequence). V shed 4 bases and J 2 bases; nucleotides not matched to a gene: 2. The CDR3 is made up of 12 amino acids. The sample holds a few counts of this clonotype. Its target is not known. The sample comprised lung tumor tissue. The chain uses TRBV20-1 and TRBJ2-7; TRBD1 matches 7 bases. The receptor was derived from a woman aged 70-85 years with non-small cell lung cancer. The CDR3, as DNA: TGCAGTGCTAAGGACAGGACCTACGAGCAGTACTTC. As protein: CSAKDRTYEQYF.